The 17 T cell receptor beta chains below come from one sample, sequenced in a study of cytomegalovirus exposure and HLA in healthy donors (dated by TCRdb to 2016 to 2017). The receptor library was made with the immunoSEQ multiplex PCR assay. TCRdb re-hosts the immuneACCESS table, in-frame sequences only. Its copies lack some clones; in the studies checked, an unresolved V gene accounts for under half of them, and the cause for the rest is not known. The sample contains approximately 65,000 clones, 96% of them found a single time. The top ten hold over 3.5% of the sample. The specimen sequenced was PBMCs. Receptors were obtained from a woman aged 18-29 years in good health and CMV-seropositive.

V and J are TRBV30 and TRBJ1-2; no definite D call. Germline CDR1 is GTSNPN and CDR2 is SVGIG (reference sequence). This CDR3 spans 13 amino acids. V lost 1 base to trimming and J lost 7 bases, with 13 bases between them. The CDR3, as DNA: TGTGCCTGGAGTGCAGAGGGCGGTGCTGGCTACACCTTC. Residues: CAWSAEGGAGYTF.

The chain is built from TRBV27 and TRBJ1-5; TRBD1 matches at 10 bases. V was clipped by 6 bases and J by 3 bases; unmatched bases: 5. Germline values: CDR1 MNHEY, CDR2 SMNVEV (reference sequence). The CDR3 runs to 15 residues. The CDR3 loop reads CASRDRGQINQPQHF. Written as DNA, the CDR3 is TGTGCCAGCAGAGACAGGGGGCAAATCAATCAGCCCCAGCATTTT.

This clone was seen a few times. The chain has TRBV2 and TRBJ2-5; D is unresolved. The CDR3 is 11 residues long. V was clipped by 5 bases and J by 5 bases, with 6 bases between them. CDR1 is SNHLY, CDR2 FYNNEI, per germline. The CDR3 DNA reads TGTGCCAGCAGTTTTCGGGAGACCCAGTACTTC. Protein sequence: CASSFRETQYF.

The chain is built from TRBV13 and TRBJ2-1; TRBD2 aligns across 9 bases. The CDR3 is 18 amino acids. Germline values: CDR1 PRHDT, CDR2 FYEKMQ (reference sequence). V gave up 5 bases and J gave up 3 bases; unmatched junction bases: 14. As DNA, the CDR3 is TGTGCCAGCAGCCCGCCGGGACTAGCAGACGAATTCTACAATGAGCAGTTCTTC. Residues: CASSPPGLADEFYNEQFF.

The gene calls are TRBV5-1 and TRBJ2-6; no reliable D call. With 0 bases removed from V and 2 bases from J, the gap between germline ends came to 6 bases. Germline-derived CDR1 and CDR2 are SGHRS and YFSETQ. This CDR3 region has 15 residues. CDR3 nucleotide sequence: TGCGCCAGCAGCTTGGCCGTTCCTGGGGCCAACGTCCTGACTTTC. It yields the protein CASSLAVPGANVLTF. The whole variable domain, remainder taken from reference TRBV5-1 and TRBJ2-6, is KAGVTQTPRYLIKTRGQQVTLSCSPISGHRSVSWYQQTPGQGLQFLFEYFSETQRNKGNFPGRFSGRQFSNSRSEMNVSTLELGDSALYLCASSLAVPGANVLTFGAGSRLTVL.

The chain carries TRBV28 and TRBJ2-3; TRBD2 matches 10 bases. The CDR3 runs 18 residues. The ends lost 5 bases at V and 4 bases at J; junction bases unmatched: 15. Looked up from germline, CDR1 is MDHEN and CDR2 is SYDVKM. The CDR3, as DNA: TGTGCCAGCAGTCTAGGGGAATCTAGCGGGAGTTTCTCAGATACGCAGTATTTT. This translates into CASSLGESSGSFSDTQYF. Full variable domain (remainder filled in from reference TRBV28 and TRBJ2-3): DVKVTQSSRYLVKRTGEKVFLECVQDMDHENMFWYRQDPGLGLRLIYFSYDVKMKEKGDIPEGYSVSREKKERFSLILESASTNQTSMYLCASSLGESSGSFSDTQYFGPGTRLTVL.

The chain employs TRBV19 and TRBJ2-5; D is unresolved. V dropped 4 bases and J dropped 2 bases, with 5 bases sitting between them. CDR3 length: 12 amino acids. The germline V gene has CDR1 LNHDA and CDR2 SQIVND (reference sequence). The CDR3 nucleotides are TGTGCCAGTAGTAATAAACAAGAGACCCAGTACTTC. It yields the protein CASSNKQETQYF.

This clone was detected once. CDR3: CASSLGLGLADEQYF. The CDR3 nucleotides read TGCGCCAGCAGCTTGGGGTTGGGACTAGCCGACGAGCAGTACTTC. The chain has TRBV5-1 and TRBJ2-7; TRBD2 agrees at 9 bases. Looked up from germline, CDR1 is SGHRS and CDR2 is YFSETQ. This CDR3 is built from 15 residues. The V segment lost 0 bases and the J segment 5 bases; nucleotides outside the gene matches: 6.

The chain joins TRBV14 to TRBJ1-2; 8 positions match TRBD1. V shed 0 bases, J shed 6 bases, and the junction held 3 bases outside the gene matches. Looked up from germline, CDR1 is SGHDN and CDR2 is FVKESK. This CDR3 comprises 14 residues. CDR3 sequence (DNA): TGTGCCAGCAGCCAAGATCTGACAGGGGATGGCTACACCTTC. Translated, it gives CASSQDLTGDGYTF. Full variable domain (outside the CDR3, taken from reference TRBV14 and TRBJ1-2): EAGVTQFPSHSVIEKGQTVTLRCDPISGHDNLYWYRRVMGKEIKFLLHFVKESKQDESGMPNNRFLAERTGGTYSTLKVQPAELEDSGVYFCASSQDLTGDGYTFGSGTRLTVV.

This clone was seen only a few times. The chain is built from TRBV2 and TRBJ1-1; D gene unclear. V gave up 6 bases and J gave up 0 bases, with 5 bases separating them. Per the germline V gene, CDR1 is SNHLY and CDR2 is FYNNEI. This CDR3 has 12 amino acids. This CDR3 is CASRRLNTEAFF. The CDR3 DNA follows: TGTGCCAGCAGGCGGCTGAACACTGAAGCTTTCTTT. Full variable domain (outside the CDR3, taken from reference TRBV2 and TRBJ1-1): EPEVTQTPSHQVTQMGQEVILRCVPISNHLYFYWYRQILGQKVEFLVSFYNNEISEKSEIFDDQFSVERPDGSNFTLKIRSTKLEDSAMYFCASRRLNTEAFFGQGTRLTVV.

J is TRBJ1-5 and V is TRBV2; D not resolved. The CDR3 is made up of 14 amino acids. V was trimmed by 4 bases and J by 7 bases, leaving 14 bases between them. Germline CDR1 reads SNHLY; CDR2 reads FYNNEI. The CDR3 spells CASSVEGGQQPQHF. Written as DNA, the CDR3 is TGTGCCAGCAGTGTCGAGGGAGGGCAGCAGCCCCAGCATTTT.

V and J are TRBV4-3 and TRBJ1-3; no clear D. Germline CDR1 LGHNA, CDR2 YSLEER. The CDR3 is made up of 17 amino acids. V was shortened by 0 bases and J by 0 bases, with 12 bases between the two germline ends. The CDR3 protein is CASSQERGLISGNTIYF. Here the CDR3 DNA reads TGCGCCAGCAGCCAAGAAAGAGGACTCATCTCTGGAAACACCATATATTTT.

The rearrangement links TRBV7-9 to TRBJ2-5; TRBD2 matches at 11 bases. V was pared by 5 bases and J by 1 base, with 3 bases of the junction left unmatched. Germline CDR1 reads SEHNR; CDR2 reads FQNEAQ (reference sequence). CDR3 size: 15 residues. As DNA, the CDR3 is TGTGCCAGCAGCCGGACTAGCGGGCGCCAAGAGACCCAGTACTTC. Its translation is CASSRTSGRQETQYF.

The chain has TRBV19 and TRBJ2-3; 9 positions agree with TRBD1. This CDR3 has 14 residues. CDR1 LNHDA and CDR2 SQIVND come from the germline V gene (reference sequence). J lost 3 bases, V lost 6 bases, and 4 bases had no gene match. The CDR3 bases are TGTGCCAGTAGGGGGACAGGGAGAACAGATACGCAGTATTTT. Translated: CASRGTGRTDTQYF.

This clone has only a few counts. CDR3 sequence reads: CASSSIAWTGELRSYEQYF. CDR3 coding DNA: TGTGCCAGCAGCTCAATCGCCTGGACAGGGGAACTCCGCTCCTACGAGCAGTACTTC. V gene TRBV7-8 combines with J gene TRBJ2-7, with 9 bases that match TRBD1. The CDR3 sequence is 19 residues long. The J segment lost 0 bases and the V segment lost 4 bases, leaving 16 bases of the junction unmatched. Germline assignment: CDR1 SGHVS and CDR2 FQNEAQ.

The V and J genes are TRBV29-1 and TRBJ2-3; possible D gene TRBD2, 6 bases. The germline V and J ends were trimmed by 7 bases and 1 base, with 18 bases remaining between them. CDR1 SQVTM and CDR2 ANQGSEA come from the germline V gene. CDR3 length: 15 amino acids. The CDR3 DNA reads TGCAGCGGGAGGGATAGGAAGTCGGGCACAGATACGCAGTATTTT. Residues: CSGRDRKSGTDTQYF.

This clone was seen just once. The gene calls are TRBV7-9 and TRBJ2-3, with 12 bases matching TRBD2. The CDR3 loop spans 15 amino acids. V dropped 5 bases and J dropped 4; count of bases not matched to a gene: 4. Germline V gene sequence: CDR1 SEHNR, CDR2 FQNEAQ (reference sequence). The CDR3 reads CASSTRTSGADTQYF. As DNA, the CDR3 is TGTGCCAGCAGCACCCGGACTAGCGGGGCAGATACGCAGTATTTT. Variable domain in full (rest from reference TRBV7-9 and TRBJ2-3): DTGVSQNPRHKITKRGQNVTFRCDPISEHNRLYWYRQTLGQGPEFLTYFQNEAQLEKSRLLSDRFSAERPKGSFSTLEIQRTEQGDSAMYLCASSTRTSGADTQYFGPGTRLTVL.